The table lists the clone carrying this T cell receptor (beta chain) with many counts. As yet, its antigen is unknown. Using its own MiXCR run on the 5' RACE reads, TCRdb lists one record per CDR3 protein. The table records 500,000 to 550,000 distinct CDR3 sequences, around 22% of them present only once. Germline lookup yields CDR1 DFQATT and CDR2 SNEGSKA (reference sequence). V lost 4 bases and J lost 7; bases outside the gene matches: 7. The CDR3 sequence is 14 residues long. This sample was included in a study of identical twins. Study-wide findings and caveats: Compared with models, monozygotic twins showed more out-of-frame TCR alpha sharing. Beta out-of-frame twin sharing showed a weaker excess. One should note that invariant MAIT and iNKT cells could partly confound zero-insertion analyses.

The data also belong to a second study, concerning yellow fever vaccine responses in identical twins.

This chain connects TRBV20-1 to TRBJ2-1, with 10 bases that match TRBD2. The source is a young woman in good health. Sequenced material: CD4+ T cells sorted from blood. In DNA, the CDR3 is TGCAGTGCTACTACTAGCGGGAAGAGGAATGAGCAGTTCTTC. Protein: CSATTSGKRNEQFF.